The rows below give T cell receptor beta chains drawn from one sample of a study of memory CD4+ T cells and cytomegalovirus serostatus. Measured with immunoSEQ multiplex PCR; TCRdb has only the in-frame clones, and not every one. The sample includes tens of thousands of clones, roughly 77% of them seen just once. Sequenced material: memory CD4+ T cells from blood. All receptors come from an adult in good health and CMV-seronegative. Each CDR3 is given with its conserved first and last residue. The D gene is left open where the match is weak. Where a row states a size, it is once, few, many or the class of an expanded clone; other rows omit it.

j_call: TRBJ2-1
d_call: NA
v_call: TRBV15
clone_size: NA
cdr3_aa: CATSRDPAPTQQFF
cdr3_nt: TGTGCCACCAGCAGAGATCCAGCGCCAACCCAGCAGTTCTTC

j_call: TRBJ2-3
d_call: TRBD1
v_call: TRBV10-3
clone_size: NA
cdr3_aa: CAINRDSEGNTQYF
cdr3_nt: TGTGCCATCAATCGGGACAGCGAAGGTAATACGCAGTATTTT

j_call: TRBJ2-5
d_call: TRBD1
v_call: TRBV5-4
clone_size: NA
cdr3_aa: CASSLQGARETQYF
cdr3_nt: TGTGCCAGCAGCCTCCAGGGGGCCAGAGAGACCCAGTACTTC

j_call: TRBJ2-1
d_call: TRBD1
v_call: TRBV5-6
clone_size: NA
cdr3_aa: CASSLTGGEFNEQFF
cdr3_nt: TGTGCCAGCAGCCTGACAGGGGGAGAGTTCAATGAGCAGTTCTTC

j_call: TRBJ1-5
d_call: NA
v_call: TRBV19
clone_size: NA
cdr3_aa: CASSIDEGNQPQHF
cdr3_nt: TGTGCCAGTAGTATAGACGAGGGCAATCAGCCCCAGCATTTT

j_call: TRBJ1-1
d_call: NA
v_call: TRBV10-3
clone_size: once
cdr3_aa: CAISESTVAGTEAFF
cdr3_nt: TGTGCCATCAGTGAGTCGACCGTGGCGGGGACTGAAGCTTTCTTT

j_call: TRBJ2-3
d_call: TRBD1
v_call: TRBV5-4
clone_size: NA
cdr3_aa: CASSFMGQSTDTQYF
cdr3_nt: TGTGCCAGCAGCTTCATGGGACAGAGCACAGATACGCAGTATTTT

j_call: TRBJ2-7
d_call: TRBD1
v_call: TRBV5-4
clone_size: NA
cdr3_aa: CASSRGQGFSEQYF
cdr3_nt: TGTGCCTCCTCGAGGGGACAGGGATTTTCCGAGCAGTACTTC

j_call: TRBJ2-5
d_call: TRBD2
v_call: TRBV7-2
clone_size: few
cdr3_aa: CASSLRGSRNQETQYF
cdr3_nt: TGTGCCAGCAGCTTGCGGGGGTCACGAAATCAAGAGACCCAGTACTTC

j_call: TRBJ1-5
d_call: NA
v_call: TRBV7-9
clone_size: NA
cdr3_aa: CASSADARPQHF
cdr3_nt: TGTGCCAGCAGCGCCGACGCGAGACCCCAGCATTTT

j_call: TRBJ2-3
d_call: TRBD1
v_call: TRBV6-1
clone_size: NA
cdr3_aa: CASSAGTGTDTQYF
cdr3_nt: TGTGCCAGCAGTGCCGGGACAGGGACAGATACGCAGTATTTT

j_call: TRBJ1-6
d_call: NA
v_call: TRBV7-3
clone_size: few
cdr3_aa: CASSLHERSPLHF
cdr3_nt: TGTGCCAGCAGCTTACATGAGCGTTCACCCCTCCACTTT

j_call: TRBJ2-3
d_call: NA
v_call: TRBV19
clone_size: NA
cdr3_aa: CASSGSSWHTDTQYF
cdr3_nt: TGTGCCAGTAGCGGCTCATCGTGGCACACAGATACGCAGTATTTT